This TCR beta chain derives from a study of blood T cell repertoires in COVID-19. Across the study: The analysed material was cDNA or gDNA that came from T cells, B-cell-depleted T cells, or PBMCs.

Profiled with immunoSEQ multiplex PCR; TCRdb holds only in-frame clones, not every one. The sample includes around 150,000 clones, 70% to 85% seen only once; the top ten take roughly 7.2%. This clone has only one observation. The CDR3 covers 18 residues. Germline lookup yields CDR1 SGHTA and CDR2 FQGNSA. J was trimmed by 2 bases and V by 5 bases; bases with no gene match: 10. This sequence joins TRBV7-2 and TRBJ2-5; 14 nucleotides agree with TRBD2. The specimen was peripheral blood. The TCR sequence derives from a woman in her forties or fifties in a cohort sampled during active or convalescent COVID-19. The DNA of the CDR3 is TGTGCCAGCAGCCGGACGGGACTAGCGGGGGCGAGACAAGAGACCCAGTACTTC. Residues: CASSRTGLAGARQETQYF.